These T cell receptor beta chains were read from a single sample in a study of T cell responses to AZD1222 COVID-19 vaccine. Method: immunoSEQ multiplex PCR; TCRdb's copy keeps in-frame clones and lacks some. The repertoire holds roughly 170,000 clones, with 90% to 95% as singletons. Sequencing was performed on peripheral blood, taken on day 0 of AZD1222 vaccination. The receptor source for this set is an adult in good health. Both conserved end residues are part of each CDR3. A D gene is named only where the DNA matches it firmly. For some rows the clone size is stated as once, few or many, or as a class when expanded; others skip it.

TRBV6-5	14	TRBJ1-3	.	.	TGTGCCAGCAGTCAAACAGGGTCTGGAAACACCATATATTTT	CASSQTGSGNTIYF
TRBV24-1	14	TRBJ1-2	.	.	TGTGCCACCAGTGTTACAGACTCTAACTATGGCTACACCTTC	CATSVTDSNYGYTF
TRBV6-5	12	TRBJ2-5	.	.	TGTGCCAGCAGTACCCGCCCGGAGACCCAGTACTTC	CASSTRPETQYF
TRBV6-5	15	TRBJ1-6	.	.	TGTGCCAGCAGCCCCGGGACTCCGTATAATTCACCCCTCCACTTT	CASSPGTPYNSPLHF
TRBV30	17	TRBJ1-2	.	.	TGTGCCTGGAGTGTACATCGTAGCGGCAGAATCATCTATGGCTACACCTTC	CAWSVHRSGRIIYGYTF
TRBV2	14	TRBJ1-2	once	TRBD1	TGTGCCAGCAGTGCCAACAGGGGTAATCATGGCTACACCTTC	CASSANRGNHGYTF
TRBV5-5	17	TRBJ1-2	.	TRBD1	TGTGCCAGCAGCTTGTTCGGGACAGGGGGCGCGGGCTATGGCTACACCTTC	CASSLFGTGGAGYGYTF
TRBV24-1	13	TRBJ2-6	.	.	TGTGCCACCCGTTGGACCGGGGCCAACGTCCTGACTTTC	CATRWTGANVLTF
TRBV10-1	14	TRBJ2-3	.	TRBD1	TGCGCCAGCAGCCGGACAGGGGGTACAGATACGCAGTATTTT	CASSRTGGTDTQYF
TRBV2	14	TRBJ2-3	.	TRBD2	TGTGCCAGCAGGGTAGCGGGGGTCACAGATACGCAGTATTTT	CASRVAGVTDTQYF
TRBV27	13	TRBJ2-2	once	.	TGTGCCAGCAGTAAGACGGTCACCGGGGAGCTGTTTTTT	CASSKTVTGELFF
TRBV18	14	TRBJ1-2	.	TRBD1	TGTGCCAGCTCACCACTTACAGGGGGCCAGGGCTACACCTTC	CASSPLTGGQGYTF
TRBV30	16	TRBJ1-6	.	.	TGTGCCTGGAGTACATTATGGGGGGCTGACAATTCACCCCTCCACTTT	CAWSTLWGADNSPLHF
TRBV5-1	14	TRBJ1-2	.	TRBD1	TGCGCCAGCAGCGACGCAGGGGGCAGCTATGGCTACACCTTC	CASSDAGGSYGYTF
TRBV5-8	13	TRBJ1-1	.	.	TGTGCCAGCAGCTTGGATTATGCCCGAGAAGCTTTCTTT	CASSLDYAREAFF
TRBV19	13	TRBJ2-3	.	.	TGTGCCAGTAGTATGACGCCGGCTGATACGCAGTATTTT	CASSMTPADTQYF
TRBV6-5	14	TRBJ1-5	.	.	TGTGCCAGCAGCCTAACTTCTTCAGGGTCGCCCCAGCATTTT	CASSLTSSGSPQHF
TRBV21-1	17	TRBJ1-1	.	.	TGTGCCAGCAGTTTAACCGCAGGGCCATGGGGGGACACTGAAGCTTTCTTT	CASSLTAGPWGDTEAFF
TRBV2	15	TRBJ1-6	.	TRBD1	TGTGCCAGCAGTGAGGACAGGGGGCGAAATTCACCCCTCCACTTT	CASSEDRGRNSPLHF
TRBV28	15	TRBJ2-7	.	.	TGTGCCAGCAGTTTAATGGCAGCCTATTCCTACGAGCAGTACTTC	CASSLMAAYSYEQYF
TRBV2	16	TRBJ1-2	.	.	TGTGCCAGCACCCTCGACAGGTCTATTACTAACTATGGCTACACCTTC	CASTLDRSITNYGYTF
TRBV6-1	16	TRBJ1-5	.	TRBD1	TGTGCCAGCAGTGAGGGAGGGGGCGGTTGGAATCAGCCCCAGCATTTT	CASSEGGGGWNQPQHF
TRBV7-8	14	TRBJ1-5	few	.	TGTGCCAGCAGCCTACTAGGGGCGGACCAGCCCCAGCATTTT	CASSLLGADQPQHF
TRBV11-2	16	TRBJ1-2	.	TRBD1	TGTGCCAGCAGCTCCTCCGGGACAGGGTCCTACTATGGCTACACCTTC	CASSSSGTGSYYGYTF
TRBV28	15	TRBJ2-4	.	TRBD2	TGTGCCAGCAGTTTGCGGACTAGCGGCAAAAACATTCAGTACTTC	CASSLRTSGKNIQYF
TRBV6-1	16	TRBJ1-1	.	TRBD1	TGTGCCAGCAGTGAGGCCCAGGGGGCGCCTCACGAGCCGGCTTTCTTT	CASSEAQGAPHEPAFF
TRBV4-1	15	TRBJ1-4	.	.	TGCGCCAGCAGCCTACTACCCGGGGCTCGGGAAAAACTGTTTTTT	CASSLLPGAREKLFF
TRBV6-8	16	TRBJ1-1	.	.	TGTGCCAGCAGTTACCAATCGCCCGTGACAGAAACTGAAGCTTTCTTT	CASSYQSPVTETEAFF
TRBV10-1	13	TRBJ1-5	.	.	TGCGCCACTCCCTCTCAGGGGAATCAGCCCCAGCATTTT	CATPSQGNQPQHF
TRBV6-1	19	TRBJ1-2	.	TRBD1	TGTGCCAGCAGTGAAGGATCTCCATTCCGGGACAGGGGCGAGCATGGCTACACCTTC	CASSEGSPFRDRGEHGYTF
TRBV3-1/TRBV3-2	17	TRBJ2-5	.	TRBD2	TGTGCCAGCAGCCAGTCCCCGACTAGCGGGGGGATAGAGACCCAGTACTTC	CASSQSPTSGGIETQYF
TRBV5-1	15	TRBJ2-1	.	.	TGCGCCAGCAGCTTCGCGAAGTCTTTACGGAATGAGCAGTTCTTC	CASSFAKSLRNEQFF
TRBV15	13	TRBJ1-1	.	.	TGTGCCACCAGCACTCGGACCAACACTGAAGCTTTCTTT	CATSTRTNTEAFF
TRBV6-2/TRBV6-3	17	TRBJ1-4	.	.	TGTGCCAGCAGTCTCTACCGCGGTCGGGGCTCAGAGGAAAAACTGTTTTTT	CASSLYRGRGSEEKLFF
TRBV29-1	14	TRBJ2-1	.	.	TGCAGCGGGGGCCCGGGACCGAACAACAATGAGCAGTTCTTC	CSGGPGPNNNEQFF
TRBV11-2	15	TRBJ2-1	.	TRBD2	TGTGCCAGCAGCCCACCGGGACTATCGTACAATGAGCAGTTCTTC	CASSPPGLSYNEQFF
TRBV19	16	TRBJ1-5	.	.	TGTGCCAGTAGTATAATCGGGACACGGGATAATCAGCCCCAGCATTTT	CASSIIGTRDNQPQHF
TRBV9	13	TRBJ1-1	.	.	TGTGCCAGCAGTCTGGGAGCGAACACTGAAGCTTTCTTT	CASSLGANTEAFF
TRBV5-1	15	TRBJ2-5	.	TRBD2	TGCGCCAGCAGCTTGATAGCTAGCGGCCAAGAGACCCAGTACTTC	CASSLIASGQETQYF
TRBV15	15	TRBJ2-2	.	TRBD1	TGTGCCACCAGCATCCGACAGGGGGGCACCGGGGAGCTGTTTTTT	CATSIRQGGTGELFF
TRBV9	15	TRBJ2-7	.	TRBD2	TGTGCCAGCAGCGTAGGAACTAGCGGCTACTACGAGCAGTACTTC	CASSVGTSGYYEQYF
TRBV5-1	15	TRBJ1-6	.	.	TGCGCCAGCAGACAGACAGGCCTTTATAATTCACCCCTCCACTTT	CASRQTGLYNSPLHF
TRBV2	18	TRBJ1-2	.	.	TGTGCCAGCAGTGAATTTGGGGTCGTAATCCGGGCTAACTATGGCTACACCTTC	CASSEFGVVIRANYGYTF
TRBV7-9	15	TRBJ2-7	.	.	TGTGCCAGCAGCCAAGGCCCAGGGCGCTCCTACGAGCAGTACTTC	CASSQGPGRSYEQYF
TRBV5-1	15	TRBJ2-4	.	TRBD1	TGCGCCAGCAGCGACGACAGGGGGCCCAAAAACATTCAGTACTTC	CASSDDRGPKNIQYF
TRBV5-1	14	TRBJ1-1	few	.	TGCGCCAGCAGCGCCGGGGGAGGAAGCACTGAAGCTTTCTTT	CASSAGGGSTEAFF
TRBV15	13	TRBJ2-7	.	.	TGTGCCACCAGCAGGGACAGACTTTACGAGCAGTACTTC	CATSRDRLYEQYF
TRBV28	12	TRBJ1-1	.	.	TGTGCCAGCAGTCCCCATTTCGCTGAAGCTTTCTTT	CASSPHFAEAFF
TRBV6-2/TRBV6-3	16	TRBJ2-5	.	.	TGTGCCAGCAGTTACTCGATGGAGGGGGCGCGGGAGACCCAGTACTTC	CASSYSMEGARETQYF
TRBV19	13	TRBJ1-3	once	.	TGTGCCAGTACAGGTTACTCTGGAAACACCATATATTTT	CASTGYSGNTIYF
TRBV6-6	14	TRBJ1-1	.	.	TGTGCCAGCAAGACGGTTTCCATGAACACTGAAGCTTTCTTT	CASKTVSMNTEAFF
TRBV18	15	TRBJ2-7	once	TRBD1	TGTGCCAGCTCACCAGGGACAGGAACCCGCTACGAGCAGTACTTC	CASSPGTGTRYEQYF